Presented here are 3 T cell receptor beta chains from one specimen sequenced in a study of shared clonotypes between healthy human individuals. It was CD45RO-negative cells, positively selected for CCR7, that made up naive CD8 cells, with terminally differentiated effector memory CD45RA+ cells excluded. Repertoires were generated with immunoSEQ multiplex PCR, while TCRdb's copy carries only in-frame clones and drops some. The data contain some 2,000,000 clones, about 94% of them singletons. The sequencing input was naive CD8+ T cells sorted from blood. All receptors derive from a young man in good health.

The V call is TRBV6-6, the J call TRBJ1-1; D not certain. The germline gives CDR1 MNHNY, CDR2 SVGAGI (reference sequence). Trimming took 2 bases from V and 1 from J, leaving 14 bases between them. The CDR3 covers 16 residues. This CDR3 is CASSYKGRIRNTEAFF. DNA for the CDR3: TGTGCCAGCAGTTACAAAGGGAGGATTAGGAACACTGAAGCTTTCTTT.

V usage is TRBV19 and J usage is TRBJ1-4, with D unclear. CDR1 and CDR2 from the germline V gene are LNHDA and SQIVND (reference sequence). This CDR3 has 13 amino acids. Trimming removed 5 bases at V and 6 bases at J, with 10 bases between. CDR3: CASSPWVDEKLFF. The DNA of the CDR3 is TGTGCCAGTAGTCCATGGGTGGATGAAAAACTGTTTTTT.

This chain links TRBV7-9 with TRBJ1-1; TRBD1 is a possible D gene (5 bases). V lost 1 base to trimming and J lost 3 bases, with 9 bases between them. CDR1 and CDR2 (germline): SEHNR, FQNEAQ (reference sequence). The CDR3 spans 14 residues. The CDR3 protein is CASSLDGGYTEAFF. The CDR3 coding sequence is TGTGCCAGCAGCTTAGATGGGGGGTACACTGAAGCTTTCTTT.